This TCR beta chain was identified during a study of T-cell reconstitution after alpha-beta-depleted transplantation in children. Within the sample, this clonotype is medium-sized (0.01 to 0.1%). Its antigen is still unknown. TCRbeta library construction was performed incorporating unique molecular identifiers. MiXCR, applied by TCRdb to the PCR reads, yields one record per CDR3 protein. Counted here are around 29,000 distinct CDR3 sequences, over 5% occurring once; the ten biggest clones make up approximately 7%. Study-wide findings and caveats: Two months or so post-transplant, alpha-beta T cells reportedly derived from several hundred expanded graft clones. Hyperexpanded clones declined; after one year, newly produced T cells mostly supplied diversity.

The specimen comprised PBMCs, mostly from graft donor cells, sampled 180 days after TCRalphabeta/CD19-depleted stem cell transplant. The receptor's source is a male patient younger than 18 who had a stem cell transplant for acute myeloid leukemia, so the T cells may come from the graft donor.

This chain's CDR3 is CASSLVLAEETQYF. CDR3 sequence (DNA): TGCGCCAGCAGCTTGGTTCTGGCAGAAGAGACCCAGTACTTC. The V and J genes are TRBV5-1 and TRBJ2-5, with D hard to call. V lost 0 bases and J 3 bases, leaving 9 bases between the germline ends. CDR3 length: 14 residues. Germline lookup yields CDR1 SGHRS and CDR2 YFSETQ.